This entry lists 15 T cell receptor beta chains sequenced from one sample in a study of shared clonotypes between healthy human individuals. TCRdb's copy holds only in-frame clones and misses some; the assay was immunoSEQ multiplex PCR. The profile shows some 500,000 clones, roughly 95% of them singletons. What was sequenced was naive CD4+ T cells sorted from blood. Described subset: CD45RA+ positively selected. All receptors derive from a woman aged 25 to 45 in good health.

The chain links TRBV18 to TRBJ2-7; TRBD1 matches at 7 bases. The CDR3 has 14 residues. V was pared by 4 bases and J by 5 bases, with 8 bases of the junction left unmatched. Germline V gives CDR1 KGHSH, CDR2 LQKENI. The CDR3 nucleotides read TGTGCCAGCTCACAAGACAGGGTTCCCCACGAGCAGTACTTC. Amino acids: CASSQDRVPHEQYF. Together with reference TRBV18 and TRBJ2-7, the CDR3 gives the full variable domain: NAGVMQNPRHLVRRRGQEARLRCSPMKGHSHVYWYRQLPEEGLKFMVYLQKENIIDESGMPKERFSAEFPKEGPSILRIQQVVRGDSAAYFCASSQDRVPHEQYFGPGTRLTVT.

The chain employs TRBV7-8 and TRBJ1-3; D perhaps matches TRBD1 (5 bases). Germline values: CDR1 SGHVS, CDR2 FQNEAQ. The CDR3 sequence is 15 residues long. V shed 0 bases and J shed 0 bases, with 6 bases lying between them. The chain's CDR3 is CASSLAGGSGNTIYF. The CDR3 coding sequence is TGTGCCAGCAGCTTAGCGGGGGGCTCTGGAAACACCATATATTTT.

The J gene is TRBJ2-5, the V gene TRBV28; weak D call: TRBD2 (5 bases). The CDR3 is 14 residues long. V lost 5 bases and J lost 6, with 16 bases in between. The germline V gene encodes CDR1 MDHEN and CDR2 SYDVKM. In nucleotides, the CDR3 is TGTGCCAGCAGTACCGCGGGTACGGGTAAGACCCAGTACTTC. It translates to CASSTAGTGKTQYF.

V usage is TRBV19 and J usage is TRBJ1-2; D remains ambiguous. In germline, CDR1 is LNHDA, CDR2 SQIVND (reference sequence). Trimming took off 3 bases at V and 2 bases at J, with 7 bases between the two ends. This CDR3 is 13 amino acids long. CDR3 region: CASSMARNYGYTF. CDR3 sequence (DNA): TGTGCCAGTAGTATGGCCAGGAACTATGGCTACACCTTC.

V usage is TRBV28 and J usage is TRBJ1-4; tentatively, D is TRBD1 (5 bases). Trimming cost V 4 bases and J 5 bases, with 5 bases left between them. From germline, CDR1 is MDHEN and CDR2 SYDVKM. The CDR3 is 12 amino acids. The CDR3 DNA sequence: TGTGCCAGCAGTTCAGGGAATGAAAAACTGTTTTTT. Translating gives CASSSGNEKLFF.

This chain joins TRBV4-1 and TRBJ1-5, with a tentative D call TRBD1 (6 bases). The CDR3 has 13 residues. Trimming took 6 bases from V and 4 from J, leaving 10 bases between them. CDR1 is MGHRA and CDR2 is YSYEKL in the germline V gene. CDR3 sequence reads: CASRRGENQPQHF. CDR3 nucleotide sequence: TGCGCCAGCAGAAGGGGGGAGAATCAGCCCCAGCATTTT.

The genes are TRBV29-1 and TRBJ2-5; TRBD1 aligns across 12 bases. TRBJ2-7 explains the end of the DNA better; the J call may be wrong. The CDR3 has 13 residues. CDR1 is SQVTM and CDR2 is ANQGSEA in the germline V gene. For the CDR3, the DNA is TGCAGCGTTGAACGGGACAGGGGGCGCGAGCAGTACTTC. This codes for CSVERDRGREQYF.

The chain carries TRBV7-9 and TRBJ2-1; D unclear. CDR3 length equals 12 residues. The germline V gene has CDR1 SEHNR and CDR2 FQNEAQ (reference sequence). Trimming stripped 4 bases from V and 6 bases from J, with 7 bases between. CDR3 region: CASSSLLNEQFF. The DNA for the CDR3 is TGTGCCAGCAGCTCACTGCTCAATGAGCAGTTCTTC.

The CDR3 DNA is TGTGCCAGCAGCTTAAAGACAGGCTCTGGAAACACCATATATTTT. Translation gives CASSLKTGSGNTIYF. The rearrangement links TRBV13 to TRBJ1-3; D possibly corresponds to TRBD1 (6 bases). Trimming pared 2 bases from V and 0 bases from J, leaving 8 bases between. Germline V CDR1 and CDR2: PRHDT, FYEKMQ (reference sequence). CDR3 length: 15 residues.

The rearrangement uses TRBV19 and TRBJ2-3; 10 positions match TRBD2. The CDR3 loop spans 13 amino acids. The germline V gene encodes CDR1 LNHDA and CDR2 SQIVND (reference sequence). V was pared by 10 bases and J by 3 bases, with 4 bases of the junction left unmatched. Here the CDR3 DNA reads TGTGCCATCAAAGCGGGAGGGACAGATACGCAGTATTTT. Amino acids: CAIKAGGTDTQYF.

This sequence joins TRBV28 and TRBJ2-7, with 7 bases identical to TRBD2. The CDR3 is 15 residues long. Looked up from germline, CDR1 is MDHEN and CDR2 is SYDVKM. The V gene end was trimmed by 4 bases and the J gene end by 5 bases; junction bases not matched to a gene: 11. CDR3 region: CASSWEGTGAHEQYF. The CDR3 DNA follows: TGTGCCAGCAGTTGGGAGGGGACGGGAGCCCACGAGCAGTACTTC.

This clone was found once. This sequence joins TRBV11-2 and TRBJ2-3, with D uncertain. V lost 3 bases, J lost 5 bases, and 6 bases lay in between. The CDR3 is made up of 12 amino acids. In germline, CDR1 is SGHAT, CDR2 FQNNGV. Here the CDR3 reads CASSFRLDTQYF. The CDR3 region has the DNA TGTGCCAGCAGCTTTCGACTAGATACGCAGTATTTT.

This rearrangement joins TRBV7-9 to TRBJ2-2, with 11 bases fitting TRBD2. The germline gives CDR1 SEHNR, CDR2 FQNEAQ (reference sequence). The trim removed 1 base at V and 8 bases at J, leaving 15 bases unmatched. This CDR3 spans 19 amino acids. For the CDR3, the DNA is TGTGCCAGCAGCTTAGGTAGGAGGACTAGCGGGTTTCTGGGTGGGGAGCTGTTTTTT. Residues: CASSLGRRTSGFLGGELFF.

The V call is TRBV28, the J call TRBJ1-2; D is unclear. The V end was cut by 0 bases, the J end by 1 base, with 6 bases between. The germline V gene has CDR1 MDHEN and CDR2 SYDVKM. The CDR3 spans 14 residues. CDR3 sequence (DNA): TGTGCCAGCAGTTTATGGTCTGGTAACTATGGCTACACCTTC. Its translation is CASSLWSGNYGYTF.

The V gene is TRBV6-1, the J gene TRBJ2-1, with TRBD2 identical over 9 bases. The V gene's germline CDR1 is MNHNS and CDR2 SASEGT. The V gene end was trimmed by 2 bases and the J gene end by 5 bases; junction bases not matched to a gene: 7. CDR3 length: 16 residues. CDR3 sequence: CASSEMVSGSNNEQFF. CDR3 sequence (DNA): TGTGCCAGCAGTGAAATGGTTAGCGGGAGTAACAATGAGCAGTTCTTC.